The text below deals with one T cell receptor beta chain. Its target is not known. These data come from a study of T cell responses to AZD1222 COVID-19 vaccine. Broader study findings: Sampling captured repertoires only after the peak T cell response. A mostly white British donor set with more females was recruited, and clonal diversity was possibly underestimated.

Germline values: CDR1 SGHTA, CDR2 FQGNSA. Trimming stripped 4 bases from V and 6 bases from J, with 10 bases between. This CDR3 spans 13 amino acids. Assay used: immunoSEQ multiplex PCR; TCRdb lists only in-frame clones, some missing. Seen here are approximately 120,000 clones, roughly 87% observed once, and the top ten hold 4.5% to 6.5%. This clonotype originated in an adult in good health. The rearrangement uses TRBV7-2 and TRBJ1-5; unclear D gene. The sample here was peripheral blood, taken on day 0 of AZD1222 vaccination. The CDR3 sequence is CASSSQDIQPQHF. The CDR3 DNA is TGTGCCAGCAGCTCGCAGGATATTCAGCCCCAGCATTTT.